The source of this T cell receptor (beta chain) is a study of blood T cell repertoires in COVID-19. The V and J ends lost 5 bases and 1 base, in that order; junction bases with no gene match: 3. The CDR3 sequence is 17 residues long. Germline CDR1 reads MNHNY; CDR2 reads SVGAGI (reference sequence). Here immunoSEQ multiplex PCR was the method, and the copy in TCRdb shows in-frame clones only, minus some. The sample records fewer than 350,000 clones, less than 95% being singletons. This clone was seen a few times. The chain recombines TRBV6-6 with TRBJ2-1, with 15 bases aligning to TRBD2. The TCR was taken from a man aged 40-50 years who had been exposed to COVID-19. The sequenced material came from PBMCs or T cells enriched from blood (not recorded which). CDR3 sequence: CASSHGLAGGSYNEQFF. The CDR3 DNA sequence: TGTGCCAGCAGTCATGGACTAGCGGGAGGGTCCTACAATGAGCAGTTCTTC.